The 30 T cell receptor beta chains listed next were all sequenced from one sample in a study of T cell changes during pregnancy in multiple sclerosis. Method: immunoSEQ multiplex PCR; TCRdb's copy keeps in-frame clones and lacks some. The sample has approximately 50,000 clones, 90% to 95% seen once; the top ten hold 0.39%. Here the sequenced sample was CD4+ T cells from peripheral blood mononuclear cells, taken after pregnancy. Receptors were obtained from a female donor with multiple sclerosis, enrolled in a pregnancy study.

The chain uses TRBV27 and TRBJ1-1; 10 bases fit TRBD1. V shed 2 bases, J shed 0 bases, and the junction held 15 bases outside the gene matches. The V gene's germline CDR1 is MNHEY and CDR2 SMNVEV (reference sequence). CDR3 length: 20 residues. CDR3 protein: CASSLRARDRGILMNTEAFF. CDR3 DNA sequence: TGTGCCAGCAGTTTAAGGGCCCGGGACAGGGGAATCCTGATGAACACTGAAGCTTTCTTT.

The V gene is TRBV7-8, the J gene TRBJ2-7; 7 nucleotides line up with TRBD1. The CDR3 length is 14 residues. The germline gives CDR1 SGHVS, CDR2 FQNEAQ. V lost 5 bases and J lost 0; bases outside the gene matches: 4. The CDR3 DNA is TGTGCCAGCAGCCTAGACAGGGTCTCCTACGAGCAGTACTTC. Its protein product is CASSLDRVSYEQYF.

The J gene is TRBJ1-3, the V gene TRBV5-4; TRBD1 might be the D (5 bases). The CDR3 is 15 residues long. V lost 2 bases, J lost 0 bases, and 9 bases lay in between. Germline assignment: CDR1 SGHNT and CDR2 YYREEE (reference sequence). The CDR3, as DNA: TGTGCCAGCAGCTTAGACAGCCGCTCTGGAAACACCATATATTTT. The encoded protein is CASSLDSRSGNTIYF.

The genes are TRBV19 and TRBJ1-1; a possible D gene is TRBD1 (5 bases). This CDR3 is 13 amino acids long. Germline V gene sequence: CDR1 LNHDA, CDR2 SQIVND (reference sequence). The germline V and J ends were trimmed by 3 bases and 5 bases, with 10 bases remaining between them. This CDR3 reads CASSIRGETEAFF. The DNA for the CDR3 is TGTGCCAGTAGTATTAGGGGTGAAACTGAAGCTTTCTTT.

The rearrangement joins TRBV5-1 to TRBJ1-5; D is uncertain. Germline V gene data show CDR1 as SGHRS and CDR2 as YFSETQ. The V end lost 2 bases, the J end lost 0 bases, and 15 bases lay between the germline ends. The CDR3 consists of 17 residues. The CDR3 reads CASSLPPPDYSNQPQHF. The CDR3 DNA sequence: TGCGCCAGCAGCTTACCGCCCCCCGACTATAGCAATCAGCCCCAGCATTTT. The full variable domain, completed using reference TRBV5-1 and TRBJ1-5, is KAGVTQTPRYLIKTRGQQVTLSCSPISGHRSVSWYQQTPGQGLQFLFEYFSETQRNKGNFPGRFSGRQFSNSRSEMNVSTLELGDSALYLCASSLPPPDYSNQPQHFGDGTRLSIL.

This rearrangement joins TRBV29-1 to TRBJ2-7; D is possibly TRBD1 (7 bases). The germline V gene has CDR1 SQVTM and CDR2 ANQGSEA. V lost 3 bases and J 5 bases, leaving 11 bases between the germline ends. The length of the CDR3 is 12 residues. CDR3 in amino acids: CSVEGRGDEQYF. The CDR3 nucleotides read TGCAGCGTTGAGGGCAGGGGGGACGAGCAGTACTTC.

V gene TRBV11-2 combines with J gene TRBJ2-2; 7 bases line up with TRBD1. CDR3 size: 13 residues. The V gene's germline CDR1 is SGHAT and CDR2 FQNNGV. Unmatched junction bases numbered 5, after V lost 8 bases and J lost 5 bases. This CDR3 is CASGRGWTGELFF. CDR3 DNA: TGTGCCAGCGGCAGGGGGTGGACCGGGGAGCTGTTTTTT.

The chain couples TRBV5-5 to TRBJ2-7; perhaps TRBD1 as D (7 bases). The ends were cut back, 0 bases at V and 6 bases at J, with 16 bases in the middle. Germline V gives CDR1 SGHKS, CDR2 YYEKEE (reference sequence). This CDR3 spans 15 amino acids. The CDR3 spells CASSLEGGGGFEQYF. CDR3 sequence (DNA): TGTGCCAGCAGCTTGGAAGGAGGGGGCGGGTTCGAGCAGTACTTC.

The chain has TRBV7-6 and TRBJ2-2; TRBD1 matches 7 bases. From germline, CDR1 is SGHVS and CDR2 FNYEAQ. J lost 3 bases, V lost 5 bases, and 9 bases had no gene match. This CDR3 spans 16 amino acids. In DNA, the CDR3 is TGTGCCAGCAGCCCAGGGGCCAGGGGGTACACCGGGGAGCTGTTTTTT. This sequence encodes CASSPGARGYTGELFF.

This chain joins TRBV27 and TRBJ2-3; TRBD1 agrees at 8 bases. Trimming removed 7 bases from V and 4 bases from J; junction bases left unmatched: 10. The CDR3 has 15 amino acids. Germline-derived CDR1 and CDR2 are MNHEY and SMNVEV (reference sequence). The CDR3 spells CASTFRGQVADTQYF. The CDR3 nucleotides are TGTGCCAGCACGTTCAGGGGGCAGGTGGCAGATACGCAGTATTTT.

The CDR3 DNA sequence: TGTGCCAGTAGTACCGGGAGGACCTACACAGATACGCAGTATTTT. It codes for CASSTGRTYTDTQYF. This rearrangement joins TRBV19 to TRBJ2-3; 7 bases fit TRBD2. The ends lost 4 bases at V and 2 bases at J; junction bases unmatched: 6. Per germline, CDR1 LNHDA and CDR2 SQIVND (reference sequence). The CDR3 consists of 15 residues.

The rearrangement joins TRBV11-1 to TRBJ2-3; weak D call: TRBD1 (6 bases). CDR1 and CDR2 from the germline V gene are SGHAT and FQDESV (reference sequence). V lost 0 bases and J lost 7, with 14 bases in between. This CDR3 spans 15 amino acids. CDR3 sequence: CASSLARDGQYTQYF. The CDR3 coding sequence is TGTGCCAGCAGCTTAGCCCGGGACGGACAGTATACGCAGTATTTT. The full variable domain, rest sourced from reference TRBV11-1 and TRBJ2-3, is EAEVAQSPRYKITEKSQAVAFWCDPISGHATLYWYRQILGQGPELLVQFQDESVVDDSQLPKDRFSAERLKGVDSTLKIQPAELGDSAMYLCASSLARDGQYTQYFGPGTRLTVL.

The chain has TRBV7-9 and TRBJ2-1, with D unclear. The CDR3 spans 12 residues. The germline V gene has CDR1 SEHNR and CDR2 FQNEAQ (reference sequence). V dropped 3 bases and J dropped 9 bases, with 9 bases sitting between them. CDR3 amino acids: CASSFGPGEQFF. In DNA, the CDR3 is TGTGCCAGCAGCTTCGGTCCGGGTGAGCAGTTCTTC.

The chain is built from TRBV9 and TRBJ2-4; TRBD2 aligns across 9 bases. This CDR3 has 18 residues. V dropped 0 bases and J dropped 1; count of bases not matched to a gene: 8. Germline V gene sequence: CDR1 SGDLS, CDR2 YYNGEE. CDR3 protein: CASSVDVGGRGAKNIQYF. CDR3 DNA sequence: TGTGCCAGCAGCGTAGATGTGGGCGGGAGGGGTGCCAAAAACATTCAGTACTTC.

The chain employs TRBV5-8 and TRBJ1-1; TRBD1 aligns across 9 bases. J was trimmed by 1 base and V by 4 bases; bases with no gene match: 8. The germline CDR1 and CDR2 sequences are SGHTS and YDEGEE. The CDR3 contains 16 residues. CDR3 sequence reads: CASSQGTGLENTEAFF. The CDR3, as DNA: TGTGCCAGCAGCCAGGGGACAGGGTTGGAGAACACTGAAGCTTTCTTT.

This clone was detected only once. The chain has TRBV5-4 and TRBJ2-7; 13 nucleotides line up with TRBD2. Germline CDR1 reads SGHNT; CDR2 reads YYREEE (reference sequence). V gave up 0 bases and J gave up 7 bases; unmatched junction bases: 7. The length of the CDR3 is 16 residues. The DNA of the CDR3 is TGTGCCAGCAGCTTGGGGGGACTAGCGGGAAAGGAAGAGCAGTACTTC. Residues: CASSLGGLAGKEEQYF.

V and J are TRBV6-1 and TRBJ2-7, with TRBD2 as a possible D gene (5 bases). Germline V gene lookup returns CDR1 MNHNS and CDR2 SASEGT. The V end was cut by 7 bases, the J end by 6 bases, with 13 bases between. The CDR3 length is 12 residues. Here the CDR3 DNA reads TGTGCCAGCACCCTGGACTGGCGCGAGCAGTACTTC. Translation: CASTLDWREQYF.

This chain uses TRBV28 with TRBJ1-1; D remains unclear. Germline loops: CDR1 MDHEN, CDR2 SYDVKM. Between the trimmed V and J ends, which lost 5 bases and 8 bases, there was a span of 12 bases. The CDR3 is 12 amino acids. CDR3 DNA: TGTGCCAGCAGTCGCGGAGGGATCGAAGCTTTCTTT. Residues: CASSRGGIEAFF.

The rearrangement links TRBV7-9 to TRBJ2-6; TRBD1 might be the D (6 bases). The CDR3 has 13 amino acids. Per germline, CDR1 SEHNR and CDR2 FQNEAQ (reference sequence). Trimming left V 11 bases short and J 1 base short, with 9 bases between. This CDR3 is CAVRGSGANVLTF. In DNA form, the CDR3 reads TGTGCCGTTAGGGGGTCTGGGGCCAACGTCCTGACTTTC.

CDR3 residues: CASSSGHYTGELFF. The CDR3 DNA is TGCGCCAGCAGCTCGGGACACTACACCGGGGAGCTGTTTTTT. The chain recombines TRBV5-1 with TRBJ2-2; possibly TRBD1 for D (6 bases). From germline, CDR1 is SGHRS and CDR2 YFSETQ. The CDR3 extends over 14 amino acids. V dropped 3 bases and J dropped 3 bases, with 9 bases sitting between them.

For the CDR3, the DNA is TGTGCCAGCAGACAAGAGGGTTTCTCTGGAAACACCATATATTTT. This encodes CASRQEGFSGNTIYF. This rearrangement joins TRBV7-9 to TRBJ1-3; D gene ambiguous. Germline CDR1 is SEHNR and CDR2 is FQNEAQ (reference sequence). V was pared by 6 bases and J by 0 bases, with 12 bases between. The length of the CDR3 is 15 residues. The entire variable domain, with the rest obtained from reference TRBV7-9 and TRBJ1-3, is as follows: DTGVSQNPRHKITKRGQNVTFRCDPISEHNRLYWYRQTLGQGPEFLTYFQNEAQLEKSRLLSDRFSAERPKGSFSTLEIQRTEQGDSAMYLCASRQEGFSGNTIYFGEGSWLTVV.

The CDR3: CASTSGGAGDYGYTF. CDR3 DNA: TGTGCCAGTACCTCTGGGGGGGCAGGCGACTATGGCTACACCTTC. The chain carries TRBV19 and TRBJ1-2, with D possibly matching TRBD1 (6 bases). This CDR3 has 15 residues. Germline V gene data show CDR1 as LNHDA and CDR2 as SQIVND (reference sequence). Trimming stripped 7 bases from V and 3 bases from J, with 18 bases between.

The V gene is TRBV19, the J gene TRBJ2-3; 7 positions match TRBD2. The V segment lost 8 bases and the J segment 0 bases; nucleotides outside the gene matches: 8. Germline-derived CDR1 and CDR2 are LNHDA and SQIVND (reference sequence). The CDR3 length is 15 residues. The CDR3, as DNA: TGTGCCAGTCGGGACTATTCCTTTAGCACAGATACGCAGTATTTT. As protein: CASRDYSFSTDTQYF.

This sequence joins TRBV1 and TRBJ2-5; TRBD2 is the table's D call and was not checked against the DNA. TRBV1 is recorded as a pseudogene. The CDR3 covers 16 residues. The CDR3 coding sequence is TGCACCAGCAGCCAAGATCAGGCTAGCGGACAAGAGACCCAGTACTTC. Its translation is CTSSQDQASGQETQYF.

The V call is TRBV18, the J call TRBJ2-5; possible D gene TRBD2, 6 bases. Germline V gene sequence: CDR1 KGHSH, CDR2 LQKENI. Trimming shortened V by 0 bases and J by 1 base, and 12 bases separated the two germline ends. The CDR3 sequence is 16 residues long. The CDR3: CASSPPEGRGQETQYF. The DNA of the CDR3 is TGTGCCAGCTCACCACCGGAGGGTAGGGGCCAAGAGACCCAGTACTTC.

CDR3 nucleotide sequence: TGTGCCAGTACGGCTGCGGGGATGAACACTGAAGCTTTCTTT. Translated: CASTAAGMNTEAFF. The chain links TRBV6-1 to TRBJ1-1; no clear D. CDR1 MNHNS and CDR2 SASEGT come from the germline V gene. The CDR3 loop spans 14 amino acids. V was shortened by 9 bases and J by 0 bases, with 14 bases between the two germline ends.

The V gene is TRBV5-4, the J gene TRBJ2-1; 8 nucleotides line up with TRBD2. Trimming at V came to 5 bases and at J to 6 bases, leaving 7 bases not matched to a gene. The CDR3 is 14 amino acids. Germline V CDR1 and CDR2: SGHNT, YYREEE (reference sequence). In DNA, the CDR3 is TGTGCCAGCAGTTTAGGACTAGCCTTCAATGAGCAGTTCTTC. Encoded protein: CASSLGLAFNEQFF.

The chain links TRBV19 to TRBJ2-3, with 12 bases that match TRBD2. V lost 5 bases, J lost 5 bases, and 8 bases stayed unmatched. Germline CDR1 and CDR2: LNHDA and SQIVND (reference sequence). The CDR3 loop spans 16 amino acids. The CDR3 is CASSALAGGPGDTQYF. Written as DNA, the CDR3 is TGTGCCAGTAGTGCCCTAGCGGGAGGGCCCGGAGATACGCAGTATTTT.

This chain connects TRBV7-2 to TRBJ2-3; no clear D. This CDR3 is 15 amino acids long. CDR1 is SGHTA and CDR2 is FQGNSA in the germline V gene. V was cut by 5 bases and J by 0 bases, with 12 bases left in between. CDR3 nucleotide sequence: TGTGCCAGCAGCCTGACAATCGTTAGCACAGATACGCAGTATTTT. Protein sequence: CASSLTIVSTDTQYF. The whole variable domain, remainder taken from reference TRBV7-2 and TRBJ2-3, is GAGVSQSPSNKVTEKGKDVELRCDPISGHTALYWYRQSLGQGLEFLIYFQGNSAPDKSGLPSDRFSAERTGGSVSTLTIQRTQQEDSAVYLCASSLTIVSTDTQYFGPGTRLTVL.

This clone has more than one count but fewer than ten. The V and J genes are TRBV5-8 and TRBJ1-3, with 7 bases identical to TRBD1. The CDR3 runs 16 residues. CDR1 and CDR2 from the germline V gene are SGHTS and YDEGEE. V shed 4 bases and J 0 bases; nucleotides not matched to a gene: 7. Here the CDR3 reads CASSPGQFFSGNTIYF. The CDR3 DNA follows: TGTGCCAGCAGCCCGGGACAGTTTTTCTCTGGAAACACCATATATTTT.